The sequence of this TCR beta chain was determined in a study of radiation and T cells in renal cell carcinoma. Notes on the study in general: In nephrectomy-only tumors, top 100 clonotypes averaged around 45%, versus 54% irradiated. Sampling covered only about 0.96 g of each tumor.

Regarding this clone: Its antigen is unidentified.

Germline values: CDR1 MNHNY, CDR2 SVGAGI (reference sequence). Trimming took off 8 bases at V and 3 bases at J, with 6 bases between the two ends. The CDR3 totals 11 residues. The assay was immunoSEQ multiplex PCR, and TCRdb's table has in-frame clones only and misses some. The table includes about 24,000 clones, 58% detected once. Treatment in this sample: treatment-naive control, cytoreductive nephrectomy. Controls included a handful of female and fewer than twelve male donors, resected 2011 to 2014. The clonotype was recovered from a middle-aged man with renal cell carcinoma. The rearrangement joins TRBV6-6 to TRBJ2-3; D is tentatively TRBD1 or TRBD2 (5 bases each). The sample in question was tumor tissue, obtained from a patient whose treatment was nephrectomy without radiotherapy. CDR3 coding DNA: TGTGCCAGCGGGGGAACAGATACGCAGTATTTT. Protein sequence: CASGGTDTQYF.